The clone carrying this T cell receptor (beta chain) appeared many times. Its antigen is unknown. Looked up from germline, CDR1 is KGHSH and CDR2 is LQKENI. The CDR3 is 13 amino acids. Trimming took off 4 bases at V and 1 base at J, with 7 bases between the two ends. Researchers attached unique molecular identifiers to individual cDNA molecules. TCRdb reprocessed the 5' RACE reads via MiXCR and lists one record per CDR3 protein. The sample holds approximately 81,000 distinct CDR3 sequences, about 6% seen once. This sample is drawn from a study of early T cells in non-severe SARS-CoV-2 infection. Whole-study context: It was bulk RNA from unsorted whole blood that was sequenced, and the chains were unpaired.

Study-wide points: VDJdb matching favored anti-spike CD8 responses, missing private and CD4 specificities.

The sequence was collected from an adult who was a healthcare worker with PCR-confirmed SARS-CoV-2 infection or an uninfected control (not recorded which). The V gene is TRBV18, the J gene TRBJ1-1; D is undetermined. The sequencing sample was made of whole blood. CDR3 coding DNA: TGTGCCAGCTCACAGGGAACGAACACTGAAGCTTTCTTT. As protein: CASSQGTNTEAFF.